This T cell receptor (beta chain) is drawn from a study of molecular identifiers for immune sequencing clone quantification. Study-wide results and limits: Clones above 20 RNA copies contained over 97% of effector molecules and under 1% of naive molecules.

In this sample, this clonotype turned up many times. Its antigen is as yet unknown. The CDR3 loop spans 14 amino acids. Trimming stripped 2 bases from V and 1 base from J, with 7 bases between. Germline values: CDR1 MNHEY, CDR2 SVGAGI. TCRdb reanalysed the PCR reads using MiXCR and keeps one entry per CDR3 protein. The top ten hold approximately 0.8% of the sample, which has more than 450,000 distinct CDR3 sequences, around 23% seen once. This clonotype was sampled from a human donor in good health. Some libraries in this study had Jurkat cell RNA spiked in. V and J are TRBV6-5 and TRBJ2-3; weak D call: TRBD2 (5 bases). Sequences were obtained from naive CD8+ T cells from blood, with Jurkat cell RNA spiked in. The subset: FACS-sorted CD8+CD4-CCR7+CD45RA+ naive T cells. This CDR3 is CASSYGAGTDTQYF. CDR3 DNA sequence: TGTGCCAGCAGTTACGGAGCGGGCACAGATACGCAGTATTTT.